This entry lists 27 T cell receptor beta chains sequenced from one sample in a study of blood T cell repertoires in COVID-19. TCRdb keeps only in-frame clones here, not all; method: immunoSEQ multiplex PCR. The repertoire holds some 320,000 clones, with around nine tenths as singletons. Sequencing was done on a sample of PBMCs or T cells enriched from blood (not recorded which). All receptors come from a man between 60 and 75 years old who had recovered from COVID-19.

The chain is built from TRBV9 and TRBJ1-2, with 8 bases identical to TRBD1. This CDR3 region has 15 residues. J was trimmed by 5 bases and V by 0 bases; bases with no gene match: 6. Germline V gene data show CDR1 as SGDLS and CDR2 as YYNGEE. Here the CDR3 DNA reads TGTGCCAGCAGCGTAGATCCAGGGGGCGGATATGGCTACACCTTC. Its translation is CASSVDPGGGYGYTF. Full variable domain (rest looked up from reference TRBV9 and TRBJ1-2): DSGVTQTPKHLITATGQRVTLRCSPRSGDLSVYWYQQSLDQGLQFLIQYYNGEERAKGNILERFSAQQFPDLHSELNLSSLELGDSALYFCASSVDPGGGYGYTFGSGTRLTVV.

This chain joins TRBV9 and TRBJ2-1; D uncertain. The ends were cut back, 6 bases at V and 0 bases at J, with 13 bases in the middle. CDR1 is SGDLS and CDR2 is YYNGEE in the germline V gene. The CDR3 sequence is 15 residues long. The CDR3: CASNPTGSSYNEQFF. The CDR3 DNA sequence: TGTGCCAGCAACCCAACGGGTAGCTCCTACAATGAGCAGTTCTTC.

On this clone itself: Other DNA variants within this sample encode the same CDR3. V usage is TRBV5-1 and J usage is TRBJ2-3; 7 bases match TRBD2. Per germline, CDR1 SGHRS and CDR2 YFSETQ. This CDR3 region has 14 residues. J lost 0 bases, V lost 10 bases, and 8 bases had no gene match. The CDR3 nucleotides read TGCGCCTCCAGGGAGGGAACGAGCACAGATACGCAGTATTTT. It encodes CASREGTSTDTQYF. Complete variable domain (other parts from reference TRBV5-1 and TRBJ2-3): KAGVTQTPRYLIKTRGQQVTLSCSPISGHRSVSWYQQTPGQGLQFLFEYFSETQRNKGNFPGRFSGRQFSNSRSEMNVSTLELGDSALYLCASREGTSTDTQYFGPGTRLTVL.

The chain employs TRBV14 and TRBJ2-1, with a tentative D call TRBD2 (5 bases). Trimming took 0 bases from V and 0 from J, leaving 9 bases between them. The CDR3 runs 16 residues. CDR1 and CDR2 from the germline V gene are SGHDN and FVKESK. Here the CDR3 reads CASSQDTGSSYNEQFF. For the CDR3, the DNA is TGTGCCAGCAGCCAAGATACGGGGAGCTCCTACAATGAGCAGTTCTTC. The full variable domain, in which reference TRBV14 and TRBJ2-1 provide the parts outside the CDR3, is EAGVTQFPSHSVIEKGQTVTLRCDPISGHDNLYWYRRVMGKEIKFLLHFVKESKQDESGMPNNRFLAERTGGTYSTLKVQPAELEDSGVYFCASSQDTGSSYNEQFFGPGTRLTVL.

V is TRBV28 and J is TRBJ1-2, with 9 bases matching TRBD1. Germline trimming cut 10 bases from V and 7 bases from J; bases unmatched to any gene: 13. There are 14 residues in the CDR3. In germline, CDR1 is MDHEN, CDR2 SYDVKM. DNA of the CDR3: TGTGCCACCCACGAGGCGGGACAGGGTGGTGGCTACACCTTC. Protein sequence: CATHEAGQGGGYTF.

V is TRBV4-2 and J is TRBJ2-1, with D possibly being TRBD1 (6 bases). This CDR3 contains 15 residues. Trimming pared 1 base from V and 7 bases from J, leaving 14 bases between. CDR1 and CDR2 from the germline V gene are LGHNA and YNFKEQ. The CDR3 loop is CASSQASVGTNEQFF. For the CDR3, the DNA is TGTGCCAGCAGCCAAGCATCTGTCGGGACAAATGAGCAGTTCTTC.

The gene calls are TRBV15 and TRBJ2-3; D is possibly TRBD2 (7 bases). Trimming cost V 3 bases and J 4 bases, with 17 bases left between them. Germline V gene data show CDR1 as LNHNV and CDR2 as YYDKDF (reference sequence). This CDR3 has 16 residues. CDR3 DNA: TGTGCCACCAGCAGGGGGGTCGGGGGGCCAGCAGATACGCAGTATTTT. Encoded protein: CATSRGVGGPADTQYF.

This clone showed up many times. This chain joins TRBV6-5 and TRBJ2-7, with a tentative D call TRBD1 (7 bases). The V gene lost 5 bases and the J gene lost 6 bases, with 11 bases spanning the gap. Looked up from germline, CDR1 is MNHEY and CDR2 is SVGAGI. The CDR3 loop spans 12 amino acids. In DNA, the CDR3 is TGTGCCAGCAGTCCAGGGGGGCGCGAGCAGTACTTC. Protein sequence: CASSPGGREQYF.

This CDR3 reads CASSIVAGRNLNEQFF. CDR3 coding DNA: TGTGCCAGTAGTATAGTAGCGGGAAGAAATCTTAATGAGCAGTTCTTC. The rearrangement joins TRBV19 to TRBJ2-1, with 8 bases fitting TRBD2. V was pared by 1 base and J by 7 bases, with 9 bases of the junction left unmatched. This CDR3 has 16 residues. Germline CDR1 LNHDA, CDR2 SQIVND (reference sequence).

This clone was observed a few times. The chain combines TRBV7-6 with TRBJ1-3; a weak D match, TRBD1 (6 bases). This CDR3 has 16 residues. Germline loops: CDR1 SGHVS, CDR2 FNYEAQ. Trimming left V 0 bases short and J 3 bases short, with 12 bases between. For the CDR3, the DNA is TGTGCCAGCAGCTTAGCTCGAGGGGGATTTGGAAACACCATATATTTT. Translation gives CASSLARGGFGNTIYF.

The chain employs TRBV11-2 and TRBJ2-3, with D uncertain. V lost 2 bases and J lost 1, with 4 bases in between. CDR3 length: 13 amino acids. Germline V gene data show CDR1 as SGHAT and CDR2 as FQNNGV. CDR3 coding DNA: TGTGCCAGCAGCTTAACACGCACAGATACGCAGTATTTT. Its protein is CASSLTRTDTQYF.

This chain links TRBV11-2 with TRBJ2-3; 8 nucleotides line up with TRBD1. The germline V gene has CDR1 SGHAT and CDR2 FQNNGV. This CDR3 region has 18 residues. With 2 bases clipped from V and 5 bases from J, the junction kept 15 bases outside the gene matches. CDR3 residues: CASSLYMGSGGPRDTQYF. CDR3 nucleotides: TGTGCCAGCAGCTTATATATGGGGTCAGGGGGCCCGCGAGATACGCAGTATTTT.

This chain joins TRBV14 and TRBJ2-2; D is unresolved. This CDR3 contains 15 residues. Germline values: CDR1 SGHDN, CDR2 FVKESK. V was clipped by 1 base and J by 4 bases, with 10 bases between them. The CDR3 here is CASSQVPSGTGELFF. CDR3 bases: TGTGCCAGCAGCCAAGTCCCTAGTGGCACCGGGGAGCTGTTTTTT.

This rearrangement joins TRBV14 to TRBJ1-1; tentatively, D is TRBD1 (5 bases). The V end lost 5 bases, the J end lost 4 bases, and 11 bases lay between the germline ends. The CDR3 sequence is 13 residues long. The germline CDR1 and CDR2 sequences are SGHDN and FVKESK. The CDR3 sequence is CASSTRVPTEAFF. Written as DNA, the CDR3 is TGTGCCAGCAGCACCAGGGTTCCCACTGAAGCTTTCTTT. Complete variable domain (other parts from reference TRBV14 and TRBJ1-1): EAGVTQFPSHSVIEKGQTVTLRCDPISGHDNLYWYRRVMGKEIKFLLHFVKESKQDESGMPNNRFLAERTGGTYSTLKVQPAELEDSGVYFCASSTRVPTEAFFGQGTRLTVV.

In its sample, this clone was seen a few times. V and J are TRBV28 and TRBJ1-5; TRBD1 aligns across 7 bases. This CDR3 region has 19 residues. With 5 bases clipped from V and 2 bases from J, the junction kept 18 bases outside the gene matches. Per the germline V gene, CDR1 is MDHEN and CDR2 is SYDVKM. CDR3 nucleotides: TGTGCCAGCAGTCAAGTGAGGAGAACAGGGGCGCGTGGCAATCAGCCCCAGCATTTT. The encoded protein is CASSQVRRTGARGNQPQHF. The full variable domain, completed using reference TRBV28 and TRBJ1-5, is DVKVTQSSRYLVKRTGEKVFLECVQDMDHENMFWYRQDPGLGLRLIYFSYDVKMKEKGDIPEGYSVSREKKERFSLILESASTNQTSMYLCASSQVRRTGARGNQPQHFGDGTRLSIL.

The chain has TRBV5-4 and TRBJ1-2; D gene unclear. The CDR3 has 16 amino acids. Trimming took off 0 bases at V and 3 bases at J, with 15 bases between the two ends. Germline assignment: CDR1 SGHNT and CDR2 YYREEE (reference sequence). The chain's CDR3 is CASSLGGSASDYGYTF. The CDR3 nucleotides are TGTGCCAGCAGCTTGGGGGGTAGCGCCTCGGACTATGGCTACACCTTC.

This chain joins TRBV7-3 and TRBJ2-7, with 9 positions matching TRBD1. The CDR3 length is 16 residues. Unmatched junction bases numbered 13, after V lost 6 bases and J lost 4 bases. CDR1 and CDR2 (germline): SGHTA, FQGTGA. CDR3 DNA: TGTGCCAGCAGTTTAGGATACGGGACAGGGACATACGAGCAGTACTTC. Amino acids: CASSLGYGTGTYEQYF.

This clone was observed a handful of times. V usage is TRBV3-1 (or the pseudogene TRBV3-2) and J usage is TRBJ1-3, with D unresolved. This CDR3 contains 11 residues. V was pared by 6 bases and J by 8 bases, with 8 bases between. The V gene's germline CDR1 is LGHDT and CDR2 YNNKEL (reference sequence). The CDR3 DNA sequence: TGTGCCAGCAGTCAGGTAGACACCATATATTTT. Its protein is CASSQVDTIYF.

V gene TRBV2 combines with J gene TRBJ2-3; the D gene is possibly TRBD1 (6 bases). Trimming stripped 4 bases from V and 5 bases from J, with 19 bases between. This CDR3 region has 16 residues. From germline, CDR1 is SNHLY and CDR2 FYNNEI. This CDR3 reads CASSVQGQLGRDTQYF. The CDR3 bases are TGTGCCAGCAGTGTACAGGGACAACTTGGACGAGATACGCAGTATTTT.

The chain's CDR3 is CASSPRGLAGIQETQYF. The CDR3 coding sequence is TGTGCCAGTAGCCCAAGGGGACTAGCGGGGATACAAGAGACCCAGTACTTC. This chain joins TRBV19 and TRBJ2-5, with 13 bases matching TRBD2. Per the germline V gene, CDR1 is LNHDA and CDR2 is SQIVND (reference sequence). With V trimmed by 6 bases and J by 2 bases, 9 bases remained unmatched. The CDR3 totals 17 residues.

V gene TRBV11-3 combines with J gene TRBJ2-5; the D is unclear. V was pared by 1 base and J by 5 bases, with 5 bases between. CDR1 and CDR2 (germline): SGHNT, YENEEA. CDR3 length: 12 residues. The CDR3 is CASSLGRETQYF. Written as DNA, the CDR3 is TGTGCCAGCAGCTTAGGTCGGGAGACCCAGTACTTC. The full variable domain, rest sourced from reference TRBV11-3 and TRBJ2-5, is EAGVVQSPRYKIIEKKQPVAFWCNPISGHNTLYWYLQNLGQGPELLIRYENEEAVDDSQLPKDRFSAERLKGVDSTLKIQPAELGDSAVYLCASSLGRETQYFGPGTRLLVL.

This chain joins TRBV12-3 or TRBV12-4 and TRBJ1-1; 7 bases are shared with TRBD1. With V trimmed by 5 bases and J by 5 bases, 2 bases remained unmatched. CDR3 length: 12 amino acids. The chain's CDR3 is CASSQQGTEAFF. For the CDR3, the DNA is TGTGCCAGCAGTCAACAGGGGACTGAAGCTTTCTTT.

The chain carries TRBV3-1 (or the pseudogene TRBV3-2) and TRBJ2-3; 10 bases map to TRBD2. V dropped 8 bases and J dropped 3; count of bases not matched to a gene: 8. Germline assignment: CDR1 LGHDT and CDR2 YNNKEL (reference sequence). This CDR3 has 15 amino acids. For the CDR3, the DNA is TGTGCCAGCTCCCCCCCGGGACTAGCGACAGATACGCAGTATTTT. This codes for CASSPPGLATDTQYF.

This clone was seen a single time. The V and J genes are TRBV5-4 and TRBJ2-3; D not certain. The CDR3 runs to 13 residues. Trimming shortened V by 4 bases and J by 1 base, and 7 bases separated the two germline ends. Per germline, CDR1 SGHNT and CDR2 YYREEE (reference sequence). The CDR3 nucleotides are TGTGCCAGCAGCCCTTTTGGCACAGATACGCAGTATTTT. Encoded protein: CASSPFGTDTQYF.

CDR3 sequence: CASSLGQGNLPQHF. The CDR3, as DNA: TGTGCCAGCAGCTTAGGACAGGGGAACCTGCCCCAGCATTTT. The chain uses TRBV7-8 and TRBJ1-5; 8 bases align to TRBD1. V gave up 1 base and J gave up 9 bases; unmatched junction bases: 5. This CDR3 comprises 14 residues. Germline-derived CDR1 and CDR2 are SGHVS and FQNEAQ. Based on the CDR3 plus reference TRBV7-8 and TRBJ1-5, the full variable domain is GAGVSQSPRYKVAKRGQDVALRCDPISGHVSLFWYQQALGQGPEFLTYFQNEAQLDKSGLPSDRFFAERPEGSVSTLKIQRTQQEDSAVYLCASSLGQGNLPQHFGDGTRLSIL.

This chain joins TRBV4-2 and TRBJ2-2; a weak D match, TRBD2 (6 bases). Per the germline V gene, CDR1 is LGHNA and CDR2 is YNFKEQ. This CDR3 is built from 15 residues. The ends were cut back, 1 base at V and 5 bases at J, with 11 bases in the middle. CDR3 loop: CASSQAGVGTGELFF. The CDR3 DNA follows: TGTGCCAGCAGCCAAGCGGGAGTAGGTACCGGGGAGCTGTTTTTT.

The chain joins TRBV7-9 to TRBJ2-3; a possible D gene is TRBD2 (5 bases). The V end lost 5 bases, the J end lost 0 bases, and 15 bases lay between the germline ends. CDR3 length: 16 amino acids. CDR1 is SEHNR and CDR2 is FQNEAQ in the germline V gene (reference sequence). The CDR3 DNA follows: TGTGCCAGCAGCCCCCCGGTACGGGGAAGCACAGATACGCAGTATTTT. Amino acids: CASSPPVRGSTDTQYF.